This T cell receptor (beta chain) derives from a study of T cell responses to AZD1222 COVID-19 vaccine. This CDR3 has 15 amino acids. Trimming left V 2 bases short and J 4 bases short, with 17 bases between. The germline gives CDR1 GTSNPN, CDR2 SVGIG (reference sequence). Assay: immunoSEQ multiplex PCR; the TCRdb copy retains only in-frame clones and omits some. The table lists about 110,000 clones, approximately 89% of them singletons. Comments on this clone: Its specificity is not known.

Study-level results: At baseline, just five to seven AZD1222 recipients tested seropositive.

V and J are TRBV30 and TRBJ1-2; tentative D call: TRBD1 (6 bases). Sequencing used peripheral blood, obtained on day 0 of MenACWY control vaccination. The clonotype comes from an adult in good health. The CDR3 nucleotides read TGTGCCTGGAGTACGAGGGGGGTCCTAAGCTATGGCTACACCTTC. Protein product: CAWSTRGVLSYGYTF.